These 26 T cell receptor beta chains originate from one sample sequenced in a study of cytomegalovirus exposure and HLA in healthy donors. Primers for the PCR totalled 60 Vbeta and 13 Jbeta. Method: immunoSEQ multiplex PCR; TCRdb's copy keeps in-frame clones and lacks some. The repertoire holds around 65,000 clones, around 86% seen once, with around a tenth in the top ten. Material: PBMCs. These TCRs come from a female donor in good health and CMV-seronegative.

This chain connects TRBV18 to TRBJ1-1; D gene ambiguous. This CDR3 region has 14 residues. Trimming took 4 bases from V and 6 from J, leaving 15 bases between them. The V gene's germline CDR1 is KGHSH and CDR2 LQKENI. The chain's CDR3 is CASSLGLLGAEAFF. CDR3 sequence (DNA): TGTGCCAGCTCACTCGGCCTGCTCGGGGCTGAAGCTTTCTTT.

This clone was counted a single time. The chain employs TRBV7-2 and TRBJ1-4; D gene uncertain. Germline assignment: CDR1 SGHTA and CDR2 FQGNSA. Trimming pared 1 base from V and 4 bases from J, leaving 7 bases between. The CDR3 is 14 amino acids. CDR3 in DNA: TGTGCCAGCAGCTTAGACGGTAATAATGAAAAACTGTTTTTT. It encodes CASSLDGNNEKLFF. Supplemented by reference TRBV7-2 and TRBJ1-4, the full variable domain reads GAGVSQSPSNKVTEKGKDVELRCDPISGHTALYWYRQSLGQGLEFLIYFQGNSAPDKSGLPSDRFSAERTGGSVSTLTIQRTQQEDSAVYLCASSLDGNNEKLFFGSGTQLSVL.

The chain has TRBV11-3 and TRBJ2-3, with D perhaps matching TRBD1 (7 bases). From germline, CDR1 is SGHNT and CDR2 YENEEA. V lost 0 bases and J 5 bases, leaving 15 bases between the germline ends. This CDR3 spans 16 amino acids. In DNA, the CDR3 is TGTGCCAGCAGCTTAGATGGAGGGGGCGCAGGAGATACGCAGTATTTT. This encodes CASSLDGGGAGDTQYF.

This clone is a singleton in its sample. The chain joins TRBV11-1 to TRBJ2-5; D gene ambiguous. Looked up from germline, CDR1 is SGHAT and CDR2 is FQDESV (reference sequence). With 2 bases removed from V and 2 bases from J, the gap between germline ends came to 6 bases. The CDR3 extends over 13 amino acids. CDR3 sequence: CASSLHIQETQYF. Here the CDR3 DNA reads TGTGCCAGCAGCTTACACATACAAGAGACCCAGTACTTC.

This sequence joins TRBV5-4 and TRBJ1-5; 9 bases map to TRBD1. This CDR3 region has 15 residues. J gave up 7 bases and V 0 bases, and 5 bases lay outside the gene matches. CDR1 SGHNT and CDR2 YYREEE come from the germline V gene (reference sequence). CDR3 residues: CASSLGGDRAQPQHF. The CDR3 bases are TGTGCCAGCAGCTTGGGGGGGGACAGGGCGCAGCCCCAGCATTTT.

This chain connects TRBV7-2 to TRBJ2-7; 10 bases align to TRBD1. Per the germline V gene, CDR1 is SGHTA and CDR2 is FQGNSA. The CDR3 loop spans 14 amino acids. V lost 5 bases and J lost 5; bases outside the gene matches: 6. CDR3 DNA: TGTGCCAGCAGCAGGGACAGGGGCATCCACGAGCAGTACTTC. Its protein is CASSRDRGIHEQYF.

Only a few counts were recorded for this clone. The genes are TRBV25-1 and TRBJ1-1; possibly TRBD1 for D (5 bases). The CDR3 spans 13 residues. V was clipped by 5 bases and J by 3 bases, with 10 bases between them. Germline V CDR1 and CDR2: MGHDK, SYGVNS. The CDR3 DNA reads TGTGCCAGCAGTTCCCCAGGGTACACTGAAGCTTTCTTT. This sequence encodes CASSSPGYTEAFF.

The rearrangement joins TRBV5-5 to TRBJ2-5; D perhaps matches TRBD2 (6 bases). CDR3 length: 15 residues. V was clipped by 0 bases and J by 4 bases, with 13 bases between them. The germline V gene has CDR1 SGHKS and CDR2 YYEKEE (reference sequence). The CDR3 loop reads CASSLGRREAETQYF. The CDR3 DNA follows: TGTGCCAGCAGCTTGGGACGGAGGGAGGCAGAGACCCAGTACTTC.

With regard to this clone: The identical CDR3 is also encoded by other nucleotide sequences in the sample. The chain has TRBV18 and TRBJ1-2; 7 bases map to TRBD1. The CDR3 is made up of 13 amino acids. V dropped 3 bases and J dropped 3; count of bases not matched to a gene: 1. The germline V gene encodes CDR1 KGHSH and CDR2 LQKENI. CDR3 region: CASSPDRDYGYTF. CDR3 DNA: TGTGCCAGCTCACCCGACAGGGACTATGGCTACACCTTC.

The V gene is TRBV4-1, the J gene TRBJ2-7; the match to TRBD2 covers 13 bases. V lost 4 bases to trimming and J lost 10 bases; unmatched junction nucleotides: 19. This CDR3 contains 18 residues. Germline V CDR1 and CDR2: MGHRA, YSYEKL. The CDR3 protein is CASSLTHSPGLAGREQYF. As DNA, the CDR3 is TGCGCCAGCAGCCTAACTCATTCTCCGGGACTAGCGGGACGGGAACAGTACTTC.

The chain uses TRBV7-9 and TRBJ1-1; 7 positions agree with TRBD1. The ends lost 5 bases at V and 1 base at J; junction bases unmatched: 4. Germline CDR1 and CDR2: SEHNR and FQNEAQ (reference sequence). The CDR3 is 14 amino acids. This CDR3 reads CASSNRDRNTEAFF. The CDR3 nucleotides are TGTGCCAGCAGCAACCGGGACAGGAACACTGAAGCTTTCTTT.

V usage is TRBV19 and J usage is TRBJ2-5; 9 bases line up with TRBD1. The CDR3 is made up of 15 amino acids. The germline V gene encodes CDR1 LNHDA and CDR2 SQIVND (reference sequence). The V and J ends lost 5 bases and 6 bases, in that order; junction bases with no gene match: 10. The CDR3 nucleotides read TGTGCCAGTAGTCCTTCTTGGACAGGGGACAAGACCCAGTACTTC. Amino acid sequence: CASSPSWTGDKTQYF.

The J gene is TRBJ2-5, the V gene TRBV6-1; 9 bases fit TRBD1. CDR1 MNHNS and CDR2 SASEGT come from the germline V gene. Germline trimming cut 0 bases from V and 4 bases from J; bases unmatched to any gene: 6. The CDR3 is made up of 16 amino acids. CDR3 sequence reads: CASSEAPGQGPETQYF. The CDR3 bases are TGTGCCAGCAGTGAAGCCCCGGGACAGGGTCCAGAGACCCAGTACTTC.

This chain connects TRBV19 to TRBJ1-2; 8 bases match TRBD1. Germline V gene lookup returns CDR1 LNHDA and CDR2 SQIVND (reference sequence). The CDR3 has 15 amino acids. The V gene end was trimmed by 6 bases and the J gene end by 3 bases; junction bases not matched to a gene: 9. The CDR3 reads CASRDRDRKDYGYTF. The CDR3 nucleotides are TGTGCCAGTAGGGACAGGGACCGGAAGGACTATGGCTACACCTTC.

V is TRBV10-3 and J is TRBJ1-6; 8 positions match TRBD1. Trimming at V came to 6 bases and at J to 10 bases, leaving 5 bases not matched to a gene. The CDR3 is 13 residues long. Germline CDR1 reads ENHRY; CDR2 reads SYGVKD. CDR3 in amino acids: CAIRDREVSPLHF. CDR3 coding DNA: TGTGCCATCAGGGACAGGGAAGTGTCACCCCTCCACTTT.

V gene TRBV18 combines with J gene TRBJ2-7; TRBD2 is a possible D gene (6 bases). The length of the CDR3 is 14 residues. Trimming took off 5 bases at V and 6 bases at J, with 17 bases between the two ends. CDR1 is KGHSH and CDR2 is LQKENI in the germline V gene. The CDR3 reads CASSTTARGGEQYF. CDR3 coding DNA: TGTGCCAGCTCAACGACAGCTAGGGGAGGCGAGCAGTACTTC.

The chain is built from TRBV27 and TRBJ2-7; 8 bases are a match to TRBD2. V lost 0 bases and J lost 7; bases outside the gene matches: 2. CDR1 is MNHEY, CDR2 SMNVEV, per germline (reference sequence). The CDR3 runs 13 residues. The CDR3 bases are TGTGCCAGCAGTTTATCTTCGGGGGGGGAGCAGTACTTC. This sequence encodes CASSLSSGGEQYF.

As DNA, the CDR3 is TGCGCCAGCAGCCCCGGACAGGAAATCTCTGGAAACACCATATATTTT. This translates into CASSPGQEISGNTIYF. This sequence joins TRBV4-3 and TRBJ1-3, with 7 bases lining up with TRBD1. After removal of 4 bases from V and 0 bases from J, the junction contained 6 bases not matched to a gene. This CDR3 contains 16 residues. Germline lookup yields CDR1 LGHNA and CDR2 YSLEER.

The rearrangement links TRBV9 to TRBJ1-3, with TRBD1 matching over 9 bases. The germline V gene has CDR1 SGDLS and CDR2 YYNGEE. V lost 3 bases and J lost 3; bases outside the gene matches: 7. The CDR3 covers 16 residues. CDR3 sequence reads: CASSARDRVDGNTIYF. CDR3 nucleotide sequence: TGTGCCAGCAGCGCCAGGGACAGGGTAGATGGAAACACCATATATTTT.

This chain uses TRBV5-8 with TRBJ2-1; D is perhaps TRBD1 (6 bases). The CDR3 totals 14 residues. V was clipped by 4 bases and J by 5 bases, with 13 bases between them. Germline CDR1 is SGHTS and CDR2 is YDEGEE. CDR3 amino acids: CASSHSRDNNEQFF. The CDR3 nucleotides are TGTGCCAGCAGCCACTCCCGGGACAACAATGAGCAGTTCTTC. The variable domain in full, with the rest retrieved from reference TRBV5-8 and TRBJ2-1, is EAGVTQSPTHLIKTRGQQATLRCSPISGHTSVYWYQQALGLGLQFLLWYDEGEERNRGNFPPRFSGRQFPNYSSELNVNALELEDSALYLCASSHSRDNNEQFFGPGTRLTVL.

V is TRBV9 and J is TRBJ2-6; 13 bases agree with TRBD2. V lost 2 bases and J lost 2; bases outside the gene matches: 13. Germline CDR1 is SGDLS and CDR2 is YYNGEE. The CDR3 is made up of 21 amino acids. The CDR3 region is CASSVHTTSGRAIPGANVLTF. CDR3 in DNA: TGTGCCAGCAGCGTCCACACCACTAGCGGGAGGGCCATCCCTGGGGCCAACGTCCTGACTTTC.

The chain employs TRBV2 and TRBJ2-5, with TRBD1 matching over 7 bases. After removal of 10 bases from V and 2 bases from J, the junction contained 10 bases not matched to a gene. Germline lookup yields CDR1 SNHLY and CDR2 FYNNEI. The CDR3 runs to 14 residues. CDR3 loop: CATKQGWRQETQYF. For the CDR3, the DNA is TGTGCCACCAAACAGGGGTGGAGGCAAGAGACCCAGTACTTC.

The chain joins TRBV6-5 to TRBJ2-1; 7 nucleotides align to TRBD1. Germline CDR1 and CDR2: MNHEY and SVGAGI. This CDR3 region has 15 residues. V lost 4 bases and J lost 0; bases outside the gene matches: 3. In nucleotides, the CDR3 is TGTGCCAGCAGTTTGGACAGGAGCTCCTACAATGAGCAGTTCTTC. This codes for CASSLDRSSYNEQFF.

The chain combines TRBV7-9 with TRBJ1-1; D ambiguous. Germline CDR1 is SEHNR and CDR2 is FQNEAQ (reference sequence). The V end lost 4 bases, the J end lost 6 bases, and 21 bases lay between the germline ends. CDR3 length: 16 residues. CDR3 DNA: TGTGCCAGCAGCTCAACCTTGGGAGTAGAGGTTGCTGAAGCTTTCTTT. Residues: CASSSTLGVEVAEAFF.

The chain is built from TRBV6-1 and TRBJ2-7; D possibly corresponds to TRBD1 (6 bases). The CDR3 is made up of 12 amino acids. Trimming left V 8 bases short and J 3 bases short, with 11 bases between. CDR1 and CDR2 from the germline V gene are MNHNS and SASEGT. DNA of the CDR3: TGTGCCAGCCAGGGGCAGGACTACGAGCAGTACTTC. It encodes CASQGQDYEQYF.

Remarks on this clone: A junction end diverges from the germline sequence, so it may reflect a read error. This chain uses TRBV27 with TRBJ2-1; TRBD2 might be the D (5 bases). The CDR3 runs to 14 residues. Germline lookup yields CDR1 MNHEY and CDR2 SMNVEV (reference sequence). Written as DNA, the CDR3 is TGTGCCAGCAATTTAAGAGGGAGAGTCGATGAGCAGTTCTTC. It encodes CASNLRGRVDEQFF.